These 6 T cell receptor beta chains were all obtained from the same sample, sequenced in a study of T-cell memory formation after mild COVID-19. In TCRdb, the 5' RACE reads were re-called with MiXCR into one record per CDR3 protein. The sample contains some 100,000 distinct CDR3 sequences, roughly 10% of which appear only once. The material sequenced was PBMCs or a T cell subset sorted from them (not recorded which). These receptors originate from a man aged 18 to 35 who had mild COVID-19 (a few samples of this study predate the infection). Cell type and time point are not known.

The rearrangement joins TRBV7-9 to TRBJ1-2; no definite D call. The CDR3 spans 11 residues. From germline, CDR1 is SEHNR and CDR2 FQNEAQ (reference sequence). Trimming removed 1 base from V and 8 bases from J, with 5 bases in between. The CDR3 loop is CASSLDPGYTF. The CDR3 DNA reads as TGTGCCAGCAGCTTAGACCCCGGCTACACCTTC.

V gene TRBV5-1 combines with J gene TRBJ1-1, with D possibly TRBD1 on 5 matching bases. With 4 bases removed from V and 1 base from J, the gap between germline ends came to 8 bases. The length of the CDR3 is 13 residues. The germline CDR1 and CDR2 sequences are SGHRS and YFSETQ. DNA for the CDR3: TGCGCCAGCAGCGGGGGGACGAACACTGAAGCTTTCTTT. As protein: CASSGGTNTEAFF.

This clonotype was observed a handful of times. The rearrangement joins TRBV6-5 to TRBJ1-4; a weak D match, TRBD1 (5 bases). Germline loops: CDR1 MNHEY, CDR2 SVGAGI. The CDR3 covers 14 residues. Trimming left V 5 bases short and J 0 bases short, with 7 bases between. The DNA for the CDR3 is TGTGCCAGCAGTCAGACAGCAACTAATGAAAAACTGTTTTTT. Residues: CASSQTATNEKLFF.

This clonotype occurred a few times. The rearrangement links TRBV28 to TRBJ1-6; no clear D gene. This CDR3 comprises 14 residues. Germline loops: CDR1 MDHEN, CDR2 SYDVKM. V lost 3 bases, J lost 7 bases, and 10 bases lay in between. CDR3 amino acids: CASSFSLSNSPLHF. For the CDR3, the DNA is TGTGCCAGCAGTTTTAGCCTCAGCAATTCACCCCTCCACTTT. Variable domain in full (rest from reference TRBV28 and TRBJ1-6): DVKVTQSSRYLVKRTGEKVFLECVQDMDHENMFWYRQDPGLGLRLIYFSYDVKMKEKGDIPEGYSVSREKKERFSLILESASTNQTSMYLCASSFSLSNSPLHFGNGTRLTVT.

The CDR3 spells CASSLEGRNPTNEKLFF. The CDR3 DNA reads TGCGCCAGCAGCTTGGAAGGCAGAAATCCAACTAATGAAAAACTGTTTTTT. The V gene is TRBV5-1, the J gene TRBJ1-4; D gene unclear. The CDR3 consists of 17 residues. Between the trimmed V and J ends, which lost 0 bases and 0 bases, there was a span of 12 bases. Germline CDR1 SGHRS, CDR2 YFSETQ.

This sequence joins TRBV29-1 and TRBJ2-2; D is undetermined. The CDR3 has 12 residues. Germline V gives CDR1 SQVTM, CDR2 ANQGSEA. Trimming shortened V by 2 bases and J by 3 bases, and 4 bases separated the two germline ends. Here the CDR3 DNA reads TGCAGCGTTGAACTAGACACCGGGGAGCTGTTTTTT. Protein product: CSVELDTGELFF.